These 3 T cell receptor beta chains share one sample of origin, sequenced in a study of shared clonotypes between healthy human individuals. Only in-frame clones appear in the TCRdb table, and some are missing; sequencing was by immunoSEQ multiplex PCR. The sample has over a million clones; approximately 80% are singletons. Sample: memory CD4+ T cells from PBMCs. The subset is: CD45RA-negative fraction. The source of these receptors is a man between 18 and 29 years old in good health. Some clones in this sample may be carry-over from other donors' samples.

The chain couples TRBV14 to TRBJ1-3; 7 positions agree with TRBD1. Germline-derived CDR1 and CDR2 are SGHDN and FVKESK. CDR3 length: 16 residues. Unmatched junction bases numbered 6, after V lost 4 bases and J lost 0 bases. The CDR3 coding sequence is TGTGCCAGCAGCCGGAACAGGGGTGACTCTGGAAACACCATATATTTT. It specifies CASSRNRGDSGNTIYF.

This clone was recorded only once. The CDR3 loop reads CASSQAASGNLYEQFF. The CDR3 nucleotides read TGTGCCAGCAGCCAGGCGGCTAGCGGGAACCTATATGAGCAGTTCTTC. This chain joins TRBV4-2 and TRBJ2-1; TRBD2 matches at 9 bases. Trimming took 3 bases from V and 8 from J; bases not matched to a gene: 11. Germline values: CDR1 LGHNA, CDR2 YNFKEQ. CDR3 length: 16 amino acids.

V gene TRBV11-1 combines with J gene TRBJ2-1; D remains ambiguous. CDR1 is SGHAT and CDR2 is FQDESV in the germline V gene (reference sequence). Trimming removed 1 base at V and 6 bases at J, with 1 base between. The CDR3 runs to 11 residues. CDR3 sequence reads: CASSLGNEQFF. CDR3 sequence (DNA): TGTGCCAGCAGCTTAGGCAATGAGCAGTTCTTC.